This T cell receptor (beta chain) was observed in a study of blood T cells in healthy people across ages. Across the whole study: About one barcoded beta molecule per two T cells came from capture by template switching.

Sample-barcoded 5' priming and a J-beta primer mix drove a second PCR of 7 to 11 cycles. Individual samples furnished no less than 2.5 million CDR3-containing paired-end reads apiece. TCRdb re-derived calls from the 5' RACE reads in MiXCR, one entry per CDR3 protein. The table has roughly 2 million distinct CDR3 sequences, around half seen once. The study, taken as a whole, reports: Underestimates were what the diversity estimates from one million T cells were considered to be.

With 5 bases removed from V and 4 bases from J, the gap between germline ends came to 12 bases. CDR3 length equals 13 residues. The germline V gene encodes CDR1 SGHDT and CDR2 YYEEEE. Approximately 9.7 milliliters was the volume of peripheral blood drawn from each donor. On this clonotype itself: Antigen specificity is unknown.

Sequencing input: blood. This clonotype was obtained from a woman aged 40 to 55 in good health. J is TRBJ1-2 and V is TRBV5-6; D unresolved. CDR3 in amino acids: CASRKPSSYGYTF. CDR3 nucleotide sequence: TGTGCCAGCAGGAAACCTTCCTCCTATGGCTACACCTTC.